This paragraph covers one T cell receptor beta chain sequence. Its antigen is still unknown. The data are from a study of OX40 agonist ivuxolimab in advanced cancers. Background on the study: The study enrolled dose-escalation patients with hepatocellular carcinoma, melanoma, renal cell or head and neck cancer. Males comprised approximately 81% of the group, whose mean age was about 60 years (range about 20 to 90). It was permissible to have had prior anti-PD-1, anti-PD-L1 or anti-CTLA-4 therapy, and about 40% had some.

Repertoires were generated with immunoSEQ multiplex PCR, while TCRdb's copy carries only in-frame clones and drops some. The repertoire holds more than 20,000 clones, with 80% to 90% as singletons. Study-wide results and limits: Researchers report that CD8+ T cells had, on average, more expanded clones than CD4+.

Sequenced here: CD4+ or CD8+ T cells sorted from blood, sampled in a trial of the OX40 agonist ivuxolimab. The clonotype comes from an adult with an advanced solid tumor such as melanoma, head and neck, liver or kidney cancer.

The CDR3 spells CASSLKPTSGGGEQFF. The CDR3 nucleotides are TGTGCCAGCAGCTTAAAGCCGACTAGCGGGGGTGGAGAGCAGTTCTTC. The chain has TRBV11-2 and TRBJ2-1; 12 bases map to TRBD2. The CDR3 consists of 16 residues. V lost 2 bases, J lost 10 bases, and 9 bases stayed unmatched. Germline V gives CDR1 SGHAT, CDR2 FQNNGV.